These T cell receptor beta chains were read from a single sample in a study of blood T cell repertoires in COVID-19. Clones were sequenced by immunoSEQ multiplex PCR, and TCRdb holds only the in-frame ones, with some missing. The sample has a few hundred thousand clones; around 83% are singletons. Specimen: peripheral blood. The receptors here all came from a woman aged 18-35 years with acute or convalescent COVID-19. The CDR3 runs from the conserved cysteine through the conserved F or W. Each record gives: CDR3 length, V gene, D gene, J gene, clone size, CDR3 DNA, CDR3 protein. D genes are given only for firm matches. The listing skips clone size in some rows; elsewhere it reads once, few, many or a size class.

14	TRBV4-3	TRBD1	TRBJ1-1	-	TGCGCCAGCAGCCGGTACCAGGGGGAGAATGAAGCTTTCTTT	CASSRYQGENEAFF
15	TRBV7-2	-	TRBJ1-1	-	TGTGCCAGCAGCTTATACCAGGGTGGCAACACTGAAGCTTTCTTT	CASSLYQGGNTEAFF
14	TRBV2	TRBD1	TRBJ1-1	-	TGTGCCAGCAGTACCGTGACAGGGGTGGCTGAAGCTTTCTTT	CASSTVTGVAEAFF
15	TRBV19	-	TRBJ1-1	-	TGTGCCAGTAGTATAGATAGTTCGGGTGCCGGGGGGGCTTTCTTT	CASSIDSSGAGGAFF
16	TRBV7-8	TRBD2	TRBJ2-3	-	TGTGCCAGCAGCTTAGATTTAGCGGGGCGCACAGATACGCAGTATTTT	CASSLDLAGRTDTQYF
16	TRBV19	TRBD2	TRBJ2-2	-	TGTGCCAGTAGTATATCTAGCGGGGCGAACACCGGGGAGCTGTTTTTT	CASSISSGANTGELFF
13	TRBV3-1/TRBV3-2	-	TRBJ2-5	few	TGTGCCAGCAGCCAAACTGGGGGGGAGACCCAGTACTTC	CASSQTGGETQYF
15	TRBV7-6	TRBD2	TRBJ2-7	-	TGTGCCAGCAGCTTGACTAGCGGGCTTCCCTACGAGCAGTACTTC	CASSLTSGLPYEQYF
14	TRBV20-1	-	TRBJ2-7	-	TGCAGTGCTAGTGGCGCGAGCGGATCCTACGAGCAGTACTTC	CSASGASGSYEQYF
12	TRBV6-5	-	TRBJ1-1	-	TGTGCCAGCAGATTCACTAACACTGAAGCTTTCTTT	CASRFTNTEAFF
13	TRBV12-3/TRBV12-4	TRBD1	TRBJ1-1	few	TGTGCCAGCAGTGATGGGACAGTCAATGAAGCTTTCTTT	CASSDGTVNEAFF
13	TRBV12-3/TRBV12-4	TRBD1	TRBJ2-7	-	TGTGCCAGCAATTGGGACAGGGGGCTCGAGCAGTACTTC	CASNWDRGLEQYF
14	TRBV9	TRBD2	TRBJ2-5	-	TGTGCCAGCAGCGTCGGCGGGAGAGGGGAGACCCAGTACTTC	CASSVGGRGETQYF
14	TRBV3-1/TRBV3-2	TRBD2	TRBJ2-7	-	TGTGCCAGCAGCCCTCTAGCGGGTAGCGGGGGGCAGTACTTC	CASSPLAGSGGQYF
16	TRBV5-4	-	TRBJ1-2	-	TGTGCCAGCAGCTTGGCGTCGATCAGCGGGGTCTATGGCTACACCTTC	CASSLASISGVYGYTF
16	TRBV4-2	-	TRBJ2-1	-	TGTGCCAGCAGCCAAGATTCCTCAGGGACATACAATGAGCAGTTCTTC	CASSQDSSGTYNEQFF
13	TRBV10-3	-	TRBJ1-1	-	TGTGCCATCAGGGGTACAGAGAACACTGAAGCTTTCTTT	CAIRGTENTEAFF
15	TRBV18	-	TRBJ2-7	-	TGTGCCAGCTCACCACCCCAGGGGACCTCCTACGAGCAGTACTTC	CASSPPQGTSYEQYF
14	TRBV28	-	TRBJ2-6	-	TGTGCCAGCAGTTTACCCCAGGGGTCCAACGTCCTGACTTTC	CASSLPQGSNVLTF
12	TRBV11-1	-	TRBJ2-7	-	TGTGCCAGCAGCCCACAAGAATACGAGCAGTACTTC	CASSPQEYEQYF
18	TRBV5-4	TRBD2	TRBJ2-3	-	TGTGCCAGCAGCTTGTTACTGGGTGCTAGCGGGAGCCGTGATACGCAGTATTTT	CASSLLLGASGSRDTQYF
15	TRBV23-1	-	TRBJ2-5	once	TGCGCCAGCAGTCAATGTAAAGGACGCGAGGGGACCCAGTACTTC	CASSQCKGREGTQYF
11	TRBV30	-	TRBJ2-7	-	TGTGCCTGCCAGGTAGACATCGAGCAGTACTTC	CACQVDIEQYF
13	TRBV18	-	TRBJ2-2	-	TGTGCCAGCTCACCCCGAGGGACCGGGGAGCTGTTTTTT	CASSPRGTGELFF
17	TRBV7-9	TRBD2	TRBJ2-4	-	TGTGCCAGCAGCTCTTTCAGCGGGAGGGCCGGGAAAAACATTCAGTACTTC	CASSSFSGRAGKNIQYF
11	TRBV6-2/TRBV6-3	-	TRBJ2-7	-	TGTGCCAGCAGTTTGGTAGCCGAGCAGTACTTC	CASSLVAEQYF
16	TRBV5-1	-	TRBJ2-2	-	TGCGCCAGCAGCCCTGGGACTTCCTCGAACACCGGGGAGCTGTTTTTT	CASSPGTSSNTGELFF
14	TRBV7-8	-	TRBJ2-5	-	TGTGCCAGCAGCTTAGCGGGAGGCACAGAGACCCAGTACTTC	CASSLAGGTETQYF
14	TRBV28	-	TRBJ1-2	many	TGTGCCAGCATTGTAAGGGGATCCGGCTATGGCTACACCTTC	CASIVRGSGYGYTF
16	TRBV7-9	-	TRBJ2-3	-	TGTGCCAGCAGCTTAGAGGTGGGAGGTCTCACAGATACGCAGTATTTT	CASSLEVGGLTDTQYF
13	TRBV18	-	TRBJ2-7	-	TGTGCCAGCTCAAGGAGACAGGGAGGCGAGCAGTACTTC	CASSRRQGGEQYF
12	TRBV7-2	-	TRBJ2-1	-	TGTGCCAGCAGCTCCACAGGGAATGAGCAGTTCTTC	CASSSTGNEQFF
11	TRBV5-1	-	TRBJ2-5	-	TGCGCCAGCAGCTTCGAAGAGACCCAGTACTTC	CASSFEETQYF
18	TRBV3-1/TRBV3-2	TRBD2	TRBJ2-7	-	TGTGCCAGCAGCCAAGACACTAGCGGGAGGGACAGCTCCTACGAGCAGTACTTC	CASSQDTSGRDSSYEQYF
15	TRBV6-2/TRBV6-3	TRBD2	TRBJ2-3	-	TGTGCCAGCAGTTATGGGACTAGCGGCGCAGATACGCAGTATTTT	CASSYGTSGADTQYF
17	TRBV3-1/TRBV3-2	TRBD1	TRBJ2-7	-	TGTGCCAGCAGCCAAGATCTCGGGACAGGGGATGCCTACGAGCAGTACTTC	CASSQDLGTGDAYEQYF
12	TRBV19	TRBD1	TRBJ1-5	-	TGTGCCAGTAGTGGACAGGGCCAGCCCCAGCATTTT	CASSGQGQPQHF
13	TRBV28	-	TRBJ1-1	-	TGTGCCAGCAGTAACGACAGAAACACTGAAGCTTTCTTT	CASSNDRNTEAFF
13	TRBV11-3	-	TRBJ1-1	-	TGTGCCAGCAGCTTAGATCCGAGGACTGAAGCTTTCTTT	CASSLDPRTEAFF
14	TRBV19	-	TRBJ1-4	-	TGTGCCAGTAGTAAGACTGCAACTAATGAAAAACTGTTTTTT	CASSKTATNEKLFF
16	TRBV11-1	TRBD2	TRBJ2-2	-	TGTGCCAGCAGCTATCAGAGCGGGAGAACCGGCGGGGAGCTGTTTTTT	CASSYQSGRTGGELFF
15	TRBV6-4	-	TRBJ2-3	-	TGTGCCAGCAGGTTGGAGGACAGTAGTACAGATACGCAGTATTTT	CASRLEDSSTDTQYF
15	TRBV19	TRBD1	TRBJ1-1	-	TGTGCCAGTAGTCTGTGGACAGGGGGGTTTGCGGAAGCTTTCTTT	CASSLWTGGFAEAFF
14	TRBV7-2	-	TRBJ2-1	-	TGTGCCAGCAGCTTAACCCCTACTACTACTAGGGAGTTCTTC	CASSLTPTTTREFF
17	TRBV28	TRBD2	TRBJ2-3	few	TGTGCCAGCAGTCCCTCCCCAGGACTAGCGGGAGGAAATACGCAGTATTTT	CASSPSPGLAGGNTQYF
20	TRBV10-3	TRBD2	TRBJ2-5	-	TGTGCCATCAGTGAGATCGGACTAGCGGGAGGGCTGGGGTACCAAGAGACCCAGTACTTC	CAISEIGLAGGLGYQETQYF
16	TRBV27	TRBD1	TRBJ1-1	-	TGTGCCAGCAGTTTATACTCTCCGGGACAGGGAACTGAAGCTTTCTTT	CASSLYSPGQGTEAFF
18	TRBV4-3	TRBD1	TRBJ2-4	-	TGCGCCAGCAGCCAAGATATTAGGACAGGCCTAGCCAAAAACATTCAGTACTTC	CASSQDIRTGLAKNIQYF
18	TRBV6-6	TRBD1	TRBJ1-3	-	TGTGCCAGCAGTCAATGGGGACAGGGGGCCCCGTATGGAAACACCATATATTTT	CASSQWGQGAPYGNTIYF
13	TRBV19	-	TRBJ1-3	-	TGTGCCAGTAGTATAGCCTCGGCAGGGACCATATATTTT	CASSIASAGTIYF
17	TRBV15	-	TRBJ1-6	-	TGTGCCACCAGCAGAGCACAAGGGGCAGTAACTAATTCACCCCTCCACTTT	CATSRAQGAVTNSPLHF
14	TRBV7-2	-	TRBJ1-1	few	TGTGCCAGCAGCTCTAAAGGGGGATGGGTTGAAGCTTTCTTT	CASSSKGGWVEAFF